This paragraph reports one TCR beta chain. Its antigen is still unknown. Trimming took 10 bases from V and 3 from J, leaving 16 bases between them. The germline CDR1 and CDR2 sequences are MDHEN and SYDVKM. This CDR3 contains 14 residues. This entry is derived from a study of response to subunit inactivated influenza vaccine. Whole-study findings and limits: There was a suggestion from the authors that each seasonal influenza vaccination recruits few new T cells.

MiXCR, applied by TCRdb to the RT-PCR reads, yields one record per CDR3 protein. The repertoire consists of roughly 710,000 distinct CDR3 sequences, with around 15% occurring once and the leading ten covering approximately 7.6%. This material consisted of PBMCs from blood, taken around 14 days before vaccination. The chain joins TRBV28 to TRBJ2-1, with a tentative D call TRBD1 (5 bases). The clonotype comes from a man aged 50 to 60 who received an inactivated influenza vaccine. The chain's CDR3 is CATQGAPLYNEQFF. CDR3 nucleotide sequence: TGTGCCACCCAAGGGGCCCCCCTCTACAATGAGCAGTTCTTC.